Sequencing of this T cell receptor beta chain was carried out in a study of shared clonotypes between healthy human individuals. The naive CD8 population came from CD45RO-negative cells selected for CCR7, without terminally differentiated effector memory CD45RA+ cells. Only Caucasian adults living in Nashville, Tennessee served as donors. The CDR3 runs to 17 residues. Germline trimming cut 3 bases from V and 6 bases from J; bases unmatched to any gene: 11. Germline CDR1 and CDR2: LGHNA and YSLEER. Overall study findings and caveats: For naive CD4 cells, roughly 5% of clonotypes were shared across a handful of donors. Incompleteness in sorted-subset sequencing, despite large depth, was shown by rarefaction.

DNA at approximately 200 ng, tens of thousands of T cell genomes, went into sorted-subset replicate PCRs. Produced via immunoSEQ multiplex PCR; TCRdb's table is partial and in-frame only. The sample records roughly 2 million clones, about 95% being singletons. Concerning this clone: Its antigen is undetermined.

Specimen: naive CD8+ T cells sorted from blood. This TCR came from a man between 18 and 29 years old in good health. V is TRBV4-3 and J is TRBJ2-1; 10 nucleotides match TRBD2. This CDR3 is CASSHHATSGNGNEQFF. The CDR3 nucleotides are TGCGCCAGCAGCCACCACGCCACTAGCGGGAATGGCAATGAGCAGTTCTTC.